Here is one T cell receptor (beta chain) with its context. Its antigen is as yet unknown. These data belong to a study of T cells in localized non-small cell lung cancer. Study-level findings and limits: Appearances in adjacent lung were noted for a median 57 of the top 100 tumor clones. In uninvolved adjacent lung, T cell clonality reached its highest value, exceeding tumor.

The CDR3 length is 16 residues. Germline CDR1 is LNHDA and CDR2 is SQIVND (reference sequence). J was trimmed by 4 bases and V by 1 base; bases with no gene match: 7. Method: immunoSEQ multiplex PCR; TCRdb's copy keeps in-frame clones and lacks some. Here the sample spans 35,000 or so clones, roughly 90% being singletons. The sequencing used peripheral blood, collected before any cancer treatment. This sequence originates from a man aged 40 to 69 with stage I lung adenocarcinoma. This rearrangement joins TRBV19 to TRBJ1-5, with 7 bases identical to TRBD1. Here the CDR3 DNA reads TGTGCCAGTAGTATAGTTGCAGGGGGGCCTAATCAGCCCCAGCATTTT. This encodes CASSIVAGGPNQPQHF. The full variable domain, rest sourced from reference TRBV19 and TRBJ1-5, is DGGITQSPKYLFRKEGQNVTLSCEQNLNHDAMYWYRQDPGQGLRLIYYSQIVNDFQKGDIAEGYSVSREKKESFPLTVTSAQKNPTAFYLCASSIVAGGPNQPQHFGDGTRLSIL.